A single sample is the source of the 3 T cell receptor beta chains below, sequenced in a study of blood T cell repertoires in COVID-19. Sequencing was performed with immunoSEQ multiplex PCR; in TCRdb, only in-frame clones are kept and a portion is missing. The table shows roughly 170,000 clones, with around nine tenths occurring only once. Sequenced: peripheral blood. The receptors originated from a woman younger than 35 who had recovered from COVID-19.

The rearrangement joins TRBV6-2 or TRBV6-3 to TRBJ2-3; 11 nucleotides align to TRBD2. The V gene's germline CDR1 is MNHEY and CDR2 SVGEGT. The junction had 5 bases not matched to a gene; V was cut back by 0 bases and J by 0 bases. The CDR3 contains 18 residues. The CDR3 bases are TGTGCCAGCAGTTACTCGACTAGCGGGGAATCTAGCACAGATACGCAGTATTTT. Translation: CASSYSTSGESSTDTQYF.

The V gene is TRBV6-5, the J gene TRBJ1-4, with D perhaps matching TRBD1 (5 bases). The CDR3 is made up of 15 amino acids. Germline CDR1 and CDR2: MNHEY and SVGAGI. The V and J ends lost 7 bases and 1 base respectively, with 13 bases between them. CDR3 sequence reads: CASMTHQGTNEKLFF. CDR3 nucleotides: TGTGCCAGCATGACCCATCAGGGAACTAATGAAAAACTGTTTTTT.

The chain has TRBV19 and TRBJ2-5, with TRBD2 matching over 8 bases. V shed 5 bases, J shed 7 bases, and the junction held 12 bases outside the gene matches. The CDR3 runs 15 residues. CDR1 is LNHDA, CDR2 SQIVND, per germline (reference sequence). This CDR3 is CASSPRTSYSGTQYF. CDR3 DNA sequence: TGTGCCAGTAGTCCTCGGACTAGCTACTCGGGGACCCAGTACTTC.